The clone carrying this T cell receptor beta chain was picked up a small number of times. Its specificity is unknown. These data are taken from a study of T-cell memory formation after mild COVID-19. Whole-study results and caveats: In pre-infection memory, a portion of responding clones appeared, which suggested that cross-reactive memory joined. In second-wave clones peaking day 37, SARS-CoV-2 specificity remained unconfirmed.

With constant-segment primers, 5'RACE yielded cDNA libraries of TCR alpha and TCR beta that carried sample barcodes and UMIs. TCRdb redid the calling of the 5' RACE reads with MiXCR, one entry per CDR3 protein. Counted here are under 300,000 distinct CDR3 sequences, 15% to 20% occurring once; the ten biggest clones make up roughly 22%. Germline CDR1 reads SNHLY; CDR2 reads FYNNEI. V lost 3 bases to trimming and J lost 2 bases, with 7 bases between them. This CDR3 spans 13 amino acids. The clonotype originates from a man aged 18 to 29 who had mild COVID-19 (a few samples of this study predate the infection). Cell type and time point are not known. Material: PBMCs or a T cell subset sorted from them (not recorded which). This sequence joins TRBV2 and TRBJ1-2; tentative D call: TRBD1 (5 bases). CDR3 sequence (DNA): TGTGCCAGCAGTGAGCAGGGAAACTATGGCTACACCTTC. It translates to CASSEQGNYGYTF.